This record concerns one TCR beta chain sequence. TCRdb keeps only in-frame clones here, not all; method: immunoSEQ multiplex PCR. The top ten hold 12% of the sample, which has more than 45,000 clones, 80% to 90% seen once. CDR3 length: 15 amino acids. Between the trimmed V and J ends, which lost 0 bases and 7 bases, there was a span of 14 bases. CDR1 and CDR2 from the germline V gene are SGHRS and YFSETQ. The entry originates in a study of OX40 agonist ivuxolimab in advanced cancers. The sequencing here drew on CD4+ or CD8+ T cells sorted from blood, taken in a trial of the OX40 agonist ivuxolimab. The clonotype comes from an adult with an advanced solid tumor such as melanoma, head and neck, liver or kidney cancer. The rearrangement links TRBV5-1 to TRBJ2-1; possibly TRBD1 for D (6 bases). The CDR3, as DNA: TGCGCCAGCAGCTTGGAGGGGGTTTTTGGGAATGAGCAGTTCTTC. It yields the protein CASSLEGVFGNEQFF.